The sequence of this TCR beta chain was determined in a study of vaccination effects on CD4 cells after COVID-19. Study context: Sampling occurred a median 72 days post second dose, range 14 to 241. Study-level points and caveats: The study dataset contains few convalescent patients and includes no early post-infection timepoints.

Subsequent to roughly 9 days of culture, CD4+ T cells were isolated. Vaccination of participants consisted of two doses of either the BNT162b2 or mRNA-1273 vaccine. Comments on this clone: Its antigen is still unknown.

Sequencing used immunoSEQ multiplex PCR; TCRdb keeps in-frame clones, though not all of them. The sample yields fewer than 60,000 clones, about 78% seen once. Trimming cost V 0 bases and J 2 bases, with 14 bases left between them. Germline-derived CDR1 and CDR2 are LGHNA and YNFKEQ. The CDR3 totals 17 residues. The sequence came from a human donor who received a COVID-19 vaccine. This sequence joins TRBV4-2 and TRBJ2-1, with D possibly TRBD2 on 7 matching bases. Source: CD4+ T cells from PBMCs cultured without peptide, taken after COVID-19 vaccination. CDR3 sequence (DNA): TGTGCCAGCAGCCAAGACCTACTAGGGGGGGCCTACAATGAGCAGTTCTTC. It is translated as CASSQDLLGGAYNEQFF.